These 2 T cell receptor beta chains originate from one sample sequenced in a study of cytomegalovirus exposure and HLA in healthy donors. The study ran its PCR with 60 Vbeta and 13 Jbeta primers. Repertoires were generated with immunoSEQ multiplex PCR, while TCRdb's copy carries only in-frame clones and drops some. The sample holds over 95,000 clones, approximately 83% seen once. Source material: PBMCs. Receptor source: a woman younger than 35 in good health and CMV-seronegative.

The CDR3 DNA reads TGTGCCAGCAGCGTAGTGGGCTATAACTATGGCTACACCTTC. Its protein is CASSVVGYNYGYTF. The chain carries TRBV9 and TRBJ1-2; no clear D. V lost 0 bases and J 1 base, leaving 7 bases between the germline ends. Germline CDR1 SGDLS, CDR2 YYNGEE. This CDR3 is 14 amino acids long.

This chain links TRBV7-9 with TRBJ2-1, with 8 bases identical to TRBD2. V lost 3 bases, J lost 8 bases, and 9 bases stayed unmatched. The CDR3 loop spans 15 amino acids. Germline CDR1 reads SEHNR; CDR2 reads FQNEAQ (reference sequence). CDR3 DNA sequence: TGTGCCAGCAGCTTCCCAGTAGGTAGCGGGGATGAGCAGTTCTTC. As protein: CASSFPVGSGDEQFF.